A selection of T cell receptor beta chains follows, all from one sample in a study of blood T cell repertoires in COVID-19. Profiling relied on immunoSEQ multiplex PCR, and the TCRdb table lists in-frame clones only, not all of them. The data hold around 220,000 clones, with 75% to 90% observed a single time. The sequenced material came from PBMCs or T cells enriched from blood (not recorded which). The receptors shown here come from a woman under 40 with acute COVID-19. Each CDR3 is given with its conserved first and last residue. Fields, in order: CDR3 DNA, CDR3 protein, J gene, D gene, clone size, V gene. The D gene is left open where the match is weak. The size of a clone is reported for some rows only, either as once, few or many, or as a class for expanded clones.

TGTGCCAGCAGCCAAGGCCCTGGGAGTTCACCCCTCCACTTT CASSQGPGSSPLHF TRBJ1-6 NA NA TRBV3-1/TRBV3-2
TGTGCCTGGGGTAGGGGGTCCTACAATGAGCAGTTCTTC CAWGRGSYNEQFF TRBJ2-1 NA NA TRBV30
TGTGCCAGCACCCCGAGGGACAGGGGGCAGCCCCAGCATTTT CASTPRDRGQPQHF TRBJ1-5 TRBD1 NA TRBV7-2
TGTGCCAGCAGTGAGGAGAGAACCGAGCAGTACTTC CASSEERTEQYF TRBJ2-7 NA NA TRBV28
TGTGCCAGCAATCCGGGACAGGGACGAACTGAAGCTTTCTTT CASNPGQGRTEAFF TRBJ1-1 TRBD1 NA TRBV6-5
TGTGCCAGCAGCGAACAGGTTTTCTCTGGGGCCAACGTCCTGACTTTC CASSEQVFSGANVLTF TRBJ2-6 NA NA TRBV7-3
TGTGCCAGTAGTAAACATAGGGACAAGAACACTGAAGCTTTCTTT CASSKHRDKNTEAFF TRBJ1-1 NA NA TRBV19
TGTGCCAGTAGTGCATTACAGGTGGATTCCAATCAGCCCCAGCATTTT CASSALQVDSNQPQHF TRBJ1-5 NA NA TRBV19
TGTGCCAGCAGCGCCGGGGACAGGTCTAACTCCTACGAGCAGTACTTC CASSAGDRSNSYEQYF TRBJ2-7 TRBD1 NA TRBV5-8
TGTGCCAGTAAGGGGGCCCTGGCAAGCACAGATACGCAGTATTTT CASKGALASTDTQYF TRBJ2-3 TRBD1 once TRBV19
TGTGCCAGCAGTGAGACTAGCGGGGAGGGCGGGCAGTACTTC CASSETSGEGGQYF TRBJ2-7 TRBD2 NA TRBV2
TGCGCCAGCAGCCAAGATCTGGGACTAGCGGACCTCACCGGGGAGCTGTTTTTT CASSQDLGLADLTGELFF TRBJ2-2 TRBD2 few TRBV4-1
TGTGCCAGCAGTTTCGTGGCGGGAGGGGTTACCTACAATGAGCAGTTCTTC CASSFVAGGVTYNEQFF TRBJ2-1 TRBD2 NA TRBV28
TGTGCCAGCAGCATGGGACAGTATAGCAATCAGCCCCAGCATTTT CASSMGQYSNQPQHF TRBJ1-5 TRBD1 few TRBV7-2
TGCAGTGTCCCACAGAACTATGGCTACACCTTC CSVPQNYGYTF TRBJ1-2 NA NA TRBV20-1
TGTGCCAGCAGTTCTTCAGGGGGCGGACTTGGATACGAGCAGTACTTC CASSSSGGGLGYEQYF TRBJ2-7 TRBD1 NA TRBV27
TGTGCCAGTAGTCCCCTCTCTAGCGGGACCTCCTACGAGCAGTACTTC CASSPLSSGTSYEQYF TRBJ2-7 TRBD2 NA TRBV19
TGTGCCAGCAGCGCTAATGAAGCTTTCTTT CASSANEAFF TRBJ1-1 NA few TRBV7-9
TGTGCCAGCAGTTTAGGAGACGAGCAGTACTTC CASSLGDEQYF TRBJ2-7 NA NA TRBV28
TGCAGTGCTAGTTCCATCCCTAGCTCCTACAATGAGCAGTTCTTC CSASSIPSSYNEQFF TRBJ2-1 NA NA TRBV20-1
TGTGCCAGCAGCTCCTCGAAGACAGGGGGGGAGACCCAGTACTTC CASSSSKTGGETQYF TRBJ2-5 TRBD1 NA TRBV7-9
TGTGCCAGCAGCCTGGGGGGCACGGAGCCCCAGCATTTT CASSLGGTEPQHF TRBJ1-5 NA NA TRBV5-5
TGTGCCTGGAGTCCAGGGTTGAACTATGGCTACACCTTC CAWSPGLNYGYTF TRBJ1-2 NA NA TRBV30
TGTGCCAGCAGGAAGGGACAGTCACCCCTCCACTTT CASRKGQSPLHF TRBJ1-6 TRBD1 once TRBV6-5
TGTGCCAGCAGTATGGGCGGGACCGGGGAGCTGTTTTTT CASSMGGTGELFF TRBJ2-2 NA NA TRBV9
TGTGCCAGCAAGGGGACTCCAAGCTACGAGCAGTACTTC CASKGTPSYEQYF TRBJ2-7 NA once TRBV6-5
TGTGCCAGCATCACCGCAACGGGGTCTGGAAACACCATATATTTT CASITATGSGNTIYF TRBJ1-3 NA NA TRBV28
TGTGCCAGAAGCTTAGGGGGGGGTTCTTACGAGCAGTACTTC CARSLGGGSYEQYF TRBJ2-7 NA NA TRBV7-5
TGCGCCAGCAGCTCCCAGGGGGCCCACGAAAAACTGTTTTTT CASSSQGAHEKLFF TRBJ1-4 TRBD1 NA TRBV5-1
TGTGCCTCAGCGGGACTAGCGGGGGGGCAGGGTGAGCAGTTCTTC CASAGLAGGQGEQFF TRBJ2-1 TRBD2 NA TRBV30
TGTGCCAGCACTTACAGAAAGAACACCGGGGAGCTGTTTTTT CASTYRKNTGELFF TRBJ2-2 NA NA TRBV27
TGTGTCTCCGGGAAAAGGGGGCTCTATGGCTACACCTTC CVSGKRGLYGYTF TRBJ1-2 TRBD1 NA TRBV12-3/TRBV12-4
TGTGCCAGCAGTGAGGCGTTAGCGGGAGGTGAGCAGTTCTTC CASSEALAGGEQFF TRBJ2-1 TRBD2 NA TRBV2
TGTGCCAGTAGTATCAGCGGGACTAAAGAGACCCAGTACTTC CASSISGTKETQYF TRBJ2-5 TRBD2 NA TRBV19
TGTGCCAGCAGCCTCCCTGGGACAGGTCTCGATGAGCAGTTCTTC CASSLPGTGLDEQFF TRBJ2-1 TRBD1 NA TRBV3-1/TRBV3-2
TGTGCCAGCAGGTATAGCAATCAGCCCCAGCATTTT CASRYSNQPQHF TRBJ1-5 NA few TRBV12-3/TRBV12-4
TGCGCCAGCAGCTTGACAGGGGTGGGCTACACCTTC CASSLTGVGYTF TRBJ1-2 TRBD1 NA TRBV5-1
TGTGCCACCCACGGGTCATACAATGAGCAGTTCTTC CATHGSYNEQFF TRBJ2-1 NA NA TRBV19
TGTGCCAGCAGTGAATACGGGCCAGGGGAGGAGCAGTTCTTC CASSEYGPGEEQFF TRBJ2-1 NA once TRBV25-1
TGTGCCAGCAGTCTATCGACAGAACATCAGCCCCAGCATTTT CASSLSTEHQPQHF TRBJ1-5 NA once TRBV6-5
TGTGCCAGTGCCCGGGACAGGGGAGGCACAGATACGCAGTATTTT CASARDRGGTDTQYF TRBJ2-3 TRBD1 NA TRBV6-5
TGTGCCAGCAGTTTACTATCCTCCTACAATGAGCAGTTCTTC CASSLLSSYNEQFF TRBJ2-1 NA NA TRBV28
TGTGCCAGCAACCTACCTAGCGCTCGAGAGATCAATGAGCAGTTCTTC CASNLPSAREINEQFF TRBJ2-1 NA NA TRBV3-1/TRBV3-2
TGCGCCAGCAGCTTGGAAGGGGGAGGAAACACCATATATTTT CASSLEGGGNTIYF TRBJ1-3 NA NA TRBV5-1
TGTGCCAGTAGTATGGACAAGCTACGTAGCAATCAGCCCCAGCATTTT CASSMDKLRSNQPQHF TRBJ1-5 NA NA TRBV19
TGTGCCAGCCGCCACCGGGACAGCTACGAGCAGTACTTC CASRHRDSYEQYF TRBJ2-7 TRBD1 NA TRBV12-3/TRBV12-4
TGTGCCAGTACCGGGACAGGGGGAAAAAACATTCAGTACTTC CASTGTGGKNIQYF TRBJ2-4 TRBD1 NA TRBV19
TGTGCCAGCAGCCCTGACAGGGGCTACAATGAGCAGTTCTTC CASSPDRGYNEQFF TRBJ2-1 TRBD1 once TRBV7-8
TGTGCCAGCAGCTTGGATAGGCAGAGGAATGGCTACACCTTC CASSLDRQRNGYTF TRBJ1-2 NA few TRBV5-4
TGTGCCAGCAGCAACGTCATAGAGGCAGGGAACAATCAGCCCCAGCATTTT CASSNVIEAGNNQPQHF TRBJ1-5 NA NA TRBV7-8
TGTGCCAGCAGCCAAACTAGCGGGGGGTCCACAGATACGCAGTATTTT CASSQTSGGSTDTQYF TRBJ2-3 TRBD2 NA TRBV4-2